The sequence of this TCR beta chain was determined in a study of T cell repertoires in cytomegalovirus infection. The table lists this clonotype with a few counts. What it binds is not known. The CDR3 is 15 residues long. Germline V gives CDR1 MNHEY, CDR2 SMNVEV (reference sequence). Trimming cost V 3 bases and J 5 bases, with 16 bases left between them. Using its own MiXCR run on the reads, TCRdb lists one record per CDR3 protein. The table includes 830,000 or so distinct CDR3 sequences, 32% detected once. Sequenced material: cultured CD8+ T cells from PBMCs, taken from culture after CMV antigen stimulation. The receptor's source is a human donor in good health (CMV status not recorded). Some clones in this sample may be carry-over from other donors' samples. V gene TRBV27 combines with J gene TRBJ2-5; TRBD1 or TRBD2 may be the D gene (5 bases each). The CDR3 DNA is TGTGCCAGCAGTTTTTACGGGACGCCTCGGGAGACCCAGTACTTC. Encoded protein: CASSFYGTPRETQYF.